A selection of T cell receptor beta chains follows, all from one sample in a study of blood T cell repertoires in COVID-19. Assay used: immunoSEQ multiplex PCR; TCRdb lists only in-frame clones, some missing. The repertoire holds about 200,000 clones, with roughly 77% as singletons. Sequencing used peripheral blood. These receptors all come from a woman in her thirties or forties with COVID-19, enrolled during active disease. Each CDR3 is given with its conserved first and last residue.

V: TRBV3-1/TRBV3-2; CDR3: CASSPIPTSGGNEQFF
V: TRBV5-1; CDR3: CASRTLAGAMNTEAFF
V: TRBV4-2; CDR3: CASSQDWDREGGYTF
V: TRBV6-5; CDR3: CASSSRTAYNSPLHF
V: TRBV9; CDR3: CASSPRAGGTPGTQYF
V: TRBV6-2/TRBV6-3; CDR3: CASSSGTPNEQFF
V: TRBV6-5; CDR3: CASSGNRYNYGYTF
V: TRBV2; CDR3: CASSEALLSKAFF
V: TRBV6-7; CDR3: CASRDEQGIPHGEQYF
V: TRBV6-5; CDR3: CASAGVAGNQPQHF
V: TRBV18; CDR3: CASSPPGLGTAEQFF
V: TRBV6-1; CDR3: CASSDRQTQYF
V: TRBV9; CDR3: CASSATSKGAFNEKLFF
V: TRBV7-8; CDR3: CASSFRGQGTHSYEQYF
V: TRBV6-5; CDR3: CASGLEGNTGELFF
V: TRBV29-1; CDR3: CSVEDQEQRGSQETQYF
V: TRBV27; CDR3: CASSSLRTEAFF
V: TRBV6-5; CDR3: CASSYSDFSYEQYF
V: TRBV3-1/TRBV3-2; CDR3: CASSQDRGTEAFF
V: TRBV5-5; CDR3: CASSLGDSFSGNTIYF
V: TRBV19; CDR3: CASSMKARTGELFF
V: TRBV5-1; CDR3: CASTRGGTNEKLFF
V: TRBV18; CDR3: CASSPDSLRTDTQYF
V: TRBV11-2; CDR3: CASSWGPGQTSLPWSEAFF
V: TRBV5-1; CDR3: CASSVRGYNEQFF
V: TRBV14; CDR3: CASSQVNGGGELFF
V: TRBV7-9; CDR3: CASSTTGQMVGYTF
V: TRBV6-5; CDR3: CASSRRLALGDEQFF
V: TRBV29-1; CDR3: CSVDFGSYEQYF
V: TRBV11-2; CDR3: CASSFGVRAGELFF
V: TRBV10-3; CDR3: CASAGTSGGLLLVTDTQYF
V: TRBV6-5; CDR3: CASSFRTGREQYF
V: TRBV6-5; CDR3: CASSYFGGGEQYF
V: TRBV5-5; CDR3: CASSSLAGLNNEQFF
V: TRBV18; CDR3: CASSPGTGGSYEQYF
V: TRBV3-1/TRBV3-2; CDR3: CASGTSGGNRGFF
V: TRBV11-2; CDR3: CASSIGPGPLGEQYF